This T cell receptor beta chain was recovered during a study of blood T cell repertoires in COVID-19. Clones were read by immunoSEQ multiplex PCR, and TCRdb kept only the in-frame ones, dropping some. The table has 95,000 to 100,000 clones, roughly nine tenths seen once; the top ten hold approximately 15%. The CDR3 sequence is 14 residues long. Trimming cost V 2 bases and J 4 bases; bases outside gene matches: 4. Germline V gene data show CDR1 as SQVTM and CDR2 as ANQGSEA. The specimen was peripheral blood. The origin of this receptor is a man in his fifties or sixties with acute or convalescent COVID-19. The chain links TRBV29-1 to TRBJ2-7, with 11 bases fitting TRBD1. The CDR3 loop is CSVERGTGGYEQYF. The CDR3 coding sequence is TGCAGCGTTGAAAGGGGGACAGGGGGTTACGAGCAGTACTTC.